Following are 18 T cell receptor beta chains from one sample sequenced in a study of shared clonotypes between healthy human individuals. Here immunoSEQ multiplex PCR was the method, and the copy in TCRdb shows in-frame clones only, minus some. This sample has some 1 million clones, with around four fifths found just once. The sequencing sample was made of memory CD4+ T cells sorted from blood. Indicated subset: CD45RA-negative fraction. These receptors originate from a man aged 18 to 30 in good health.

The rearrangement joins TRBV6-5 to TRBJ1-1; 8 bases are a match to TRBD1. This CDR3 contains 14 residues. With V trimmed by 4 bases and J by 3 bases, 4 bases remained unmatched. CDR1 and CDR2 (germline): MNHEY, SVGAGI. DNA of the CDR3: TGTGCCAGCAGTTTTTCAGGGGGCTACACTGAAGCTTTCTTT. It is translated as CASSFSGGYTEAFF.

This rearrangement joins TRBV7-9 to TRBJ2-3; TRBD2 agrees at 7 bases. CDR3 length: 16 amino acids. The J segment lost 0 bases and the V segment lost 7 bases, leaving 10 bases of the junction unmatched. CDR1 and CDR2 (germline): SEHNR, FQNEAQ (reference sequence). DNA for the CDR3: TGTGCCAGCATCATGGGCGGGGGACCTAGCACAGATACGCAGTATTTT. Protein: CASIMGGGPSTDTQYF.

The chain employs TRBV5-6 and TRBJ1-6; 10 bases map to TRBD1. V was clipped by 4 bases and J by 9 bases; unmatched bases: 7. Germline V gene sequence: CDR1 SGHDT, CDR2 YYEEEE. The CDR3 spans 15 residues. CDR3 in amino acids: CASSARTGGISPLHF. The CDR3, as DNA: TGTGCCAGCAGCGCACGGACAGGGGGTATTTCACCCCTCCACTTT.

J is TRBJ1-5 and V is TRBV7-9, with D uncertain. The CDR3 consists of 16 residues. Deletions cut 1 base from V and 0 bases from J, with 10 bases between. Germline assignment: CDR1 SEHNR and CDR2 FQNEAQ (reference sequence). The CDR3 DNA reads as TGTGCCAGCAGCTTAGGTGGTATGGGTAGCAATCAGCCCCAGCATTTT. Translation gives CASSLGGMGSNQPQHF.

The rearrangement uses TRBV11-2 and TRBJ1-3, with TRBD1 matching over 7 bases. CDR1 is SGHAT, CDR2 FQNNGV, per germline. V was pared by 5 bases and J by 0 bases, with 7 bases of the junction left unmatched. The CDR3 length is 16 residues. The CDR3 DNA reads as TGTGCCAGCAGCGCGGACAGGCCTACCTCTGGAAACACCATATATTTT. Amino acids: CASSADRPTSGNTIYF.

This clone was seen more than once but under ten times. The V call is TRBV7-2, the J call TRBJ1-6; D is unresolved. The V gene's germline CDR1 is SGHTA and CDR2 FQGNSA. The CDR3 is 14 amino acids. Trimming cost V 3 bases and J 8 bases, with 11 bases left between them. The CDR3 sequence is CASSFGEPYSPLHF. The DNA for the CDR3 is TGTGCCAGCAGCTTCGGGGAGCCCTATTCACCCCTCCACTTT.

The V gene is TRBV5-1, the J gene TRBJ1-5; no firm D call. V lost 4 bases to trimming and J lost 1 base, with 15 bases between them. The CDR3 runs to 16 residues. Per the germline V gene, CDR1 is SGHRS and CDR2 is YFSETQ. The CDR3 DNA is TGCGCCAGCAGCAAAGAGAGTCTAGGGAGCAATCAGCCCCAGCATTTT. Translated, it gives CASSKESLGSNQPQHF.

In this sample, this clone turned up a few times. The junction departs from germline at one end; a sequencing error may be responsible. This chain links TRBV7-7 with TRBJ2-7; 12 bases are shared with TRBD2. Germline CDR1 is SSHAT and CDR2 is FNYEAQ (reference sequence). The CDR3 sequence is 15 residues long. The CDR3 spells CASSEGLAGYAEQYF. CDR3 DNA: TGTGCTAGCAGCGAGGGACTAGCGGGTTATGCCGAGCAGTACTTC.

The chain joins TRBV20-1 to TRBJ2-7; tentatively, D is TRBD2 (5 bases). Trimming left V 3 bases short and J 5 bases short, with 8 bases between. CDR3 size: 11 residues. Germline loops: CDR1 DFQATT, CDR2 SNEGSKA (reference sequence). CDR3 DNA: TGCAGTGCTAGCTCTAGCAACGAGCAGTACTTC. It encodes CSASSSNEQYF.

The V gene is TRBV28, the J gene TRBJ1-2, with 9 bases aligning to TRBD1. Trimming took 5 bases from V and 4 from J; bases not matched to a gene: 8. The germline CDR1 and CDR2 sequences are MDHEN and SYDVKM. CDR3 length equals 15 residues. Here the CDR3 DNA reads TGTGCCAGCAGTCCCCGGGACAGGGTGAGCTATGGCTACACCTTC. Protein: CASSPRDRVSYGYTF.

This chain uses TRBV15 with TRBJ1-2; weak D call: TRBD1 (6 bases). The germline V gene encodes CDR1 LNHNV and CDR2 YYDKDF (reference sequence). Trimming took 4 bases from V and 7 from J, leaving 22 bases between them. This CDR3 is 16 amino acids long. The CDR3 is CATSKDPLWGAGGYTF. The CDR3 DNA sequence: TGTGCCACCAGCAAGGACCCGTTGTGGGGGGCCGGTGGCTACACCTTC.

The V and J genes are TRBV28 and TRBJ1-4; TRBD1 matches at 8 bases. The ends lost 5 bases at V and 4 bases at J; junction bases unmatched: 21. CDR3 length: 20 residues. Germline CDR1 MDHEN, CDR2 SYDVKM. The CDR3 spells CASSPVGRRGPRSYNEKLFF. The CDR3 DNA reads TGTGCCAGCAGTCCCGTCGGCCGCAGGGGGCCTCGATCTTATAATGAAAAACTGTTTTTT.

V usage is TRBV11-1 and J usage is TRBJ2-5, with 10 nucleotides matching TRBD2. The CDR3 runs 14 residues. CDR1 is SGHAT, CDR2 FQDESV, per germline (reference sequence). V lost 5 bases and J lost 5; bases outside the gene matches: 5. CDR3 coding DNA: TGTGCCAGCAGCCTCAGCGGGGGGGAGGAGACCCAGTACTTC. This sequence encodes CASSLSGGEETQYF.

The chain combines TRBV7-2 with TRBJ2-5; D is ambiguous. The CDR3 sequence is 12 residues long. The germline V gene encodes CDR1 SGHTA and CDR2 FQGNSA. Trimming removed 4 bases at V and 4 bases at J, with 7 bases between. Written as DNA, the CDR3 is TGTGCCAGCAGCTCCTATGCAGAGACCCAGTACTTC. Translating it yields CASSSYAETQYF.

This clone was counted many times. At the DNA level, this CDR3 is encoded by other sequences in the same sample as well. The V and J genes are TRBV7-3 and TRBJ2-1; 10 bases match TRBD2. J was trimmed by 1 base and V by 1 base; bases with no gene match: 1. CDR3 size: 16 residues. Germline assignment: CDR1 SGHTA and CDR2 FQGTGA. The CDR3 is CASSLSSGGSYNEQFF. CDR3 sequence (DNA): TGTGCCAGCAGCTTAAGTAGCGGGGGGTCCTACAATGAGCAGTTCTTC.

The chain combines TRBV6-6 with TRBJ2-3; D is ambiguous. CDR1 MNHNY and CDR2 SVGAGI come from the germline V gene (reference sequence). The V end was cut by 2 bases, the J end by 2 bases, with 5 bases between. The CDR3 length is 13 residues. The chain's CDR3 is CASSYRSTDTQYF. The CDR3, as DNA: TGTGCCAGCAGTTACCGGTCCACAGATACGCAGTATTTT.

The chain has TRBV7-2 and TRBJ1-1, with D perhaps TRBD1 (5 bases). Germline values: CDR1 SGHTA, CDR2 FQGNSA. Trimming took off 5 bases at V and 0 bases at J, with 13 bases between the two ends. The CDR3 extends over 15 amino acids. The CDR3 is CASSGKGLMNTEAFF. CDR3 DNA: TGTGCCAGCAGCGGGAAGGGACTGATGAACACTGAAGCTTTCTTT.

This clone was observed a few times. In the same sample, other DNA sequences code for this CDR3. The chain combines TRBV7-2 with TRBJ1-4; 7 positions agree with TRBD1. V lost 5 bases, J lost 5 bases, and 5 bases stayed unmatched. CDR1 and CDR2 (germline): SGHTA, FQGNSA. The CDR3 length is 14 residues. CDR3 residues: CASSRDRQNEKLFF. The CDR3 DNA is TGTGCCAGCAGCAGGGACAGACAAAATGAAAAACTGTTTTTT.